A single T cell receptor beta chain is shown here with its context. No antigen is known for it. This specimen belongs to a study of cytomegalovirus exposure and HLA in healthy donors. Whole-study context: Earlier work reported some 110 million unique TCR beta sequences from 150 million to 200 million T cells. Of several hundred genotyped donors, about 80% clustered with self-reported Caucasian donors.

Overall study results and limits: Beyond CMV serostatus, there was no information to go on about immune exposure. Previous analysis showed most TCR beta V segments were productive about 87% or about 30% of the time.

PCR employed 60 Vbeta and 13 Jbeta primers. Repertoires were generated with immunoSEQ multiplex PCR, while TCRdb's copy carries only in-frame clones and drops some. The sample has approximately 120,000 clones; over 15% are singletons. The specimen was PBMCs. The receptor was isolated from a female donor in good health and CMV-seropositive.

CDR3 region: CASSENLQGAYSPLHF. The CDR3 DNA reads TGTGCCAGCAGTGAGAACTTGCAGGGGGCCTATTCACCCCTCCACTTT. This rearrangement joins TRBV6-1 to TRBJ1-6, with 8 bases lining up with TRBD1. From germline, CDR1 is MNHNS and CDR2 SASEGT. The CDR3 spans 16 residues. After removal of 3 bases from V and 8 bases from J, the junction contained 9 bases not matched to a gene.